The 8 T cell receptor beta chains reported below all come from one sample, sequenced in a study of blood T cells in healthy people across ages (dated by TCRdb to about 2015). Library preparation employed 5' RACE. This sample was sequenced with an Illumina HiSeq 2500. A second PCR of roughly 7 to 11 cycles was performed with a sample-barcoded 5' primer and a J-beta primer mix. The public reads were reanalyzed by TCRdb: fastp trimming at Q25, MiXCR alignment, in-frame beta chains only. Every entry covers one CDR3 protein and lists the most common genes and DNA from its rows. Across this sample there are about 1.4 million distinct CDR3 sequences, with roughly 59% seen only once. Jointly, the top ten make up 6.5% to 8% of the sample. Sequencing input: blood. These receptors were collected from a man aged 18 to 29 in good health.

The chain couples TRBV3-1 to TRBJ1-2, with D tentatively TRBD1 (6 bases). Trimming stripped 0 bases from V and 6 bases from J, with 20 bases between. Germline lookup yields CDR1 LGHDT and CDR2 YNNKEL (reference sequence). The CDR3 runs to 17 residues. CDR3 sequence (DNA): TGTGCCAGCAGCCAAGAGACTGGGTCTGACAGGCGGGATGGCTACACCTTC. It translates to CASSQETGSDRRDGYTF.

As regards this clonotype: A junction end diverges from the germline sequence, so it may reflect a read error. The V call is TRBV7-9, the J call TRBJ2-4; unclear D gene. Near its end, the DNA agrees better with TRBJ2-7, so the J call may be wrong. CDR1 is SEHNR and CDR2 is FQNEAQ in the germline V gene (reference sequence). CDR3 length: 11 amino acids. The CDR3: CTSSPSYEQYF. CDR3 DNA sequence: TGTACCAGCAGCCCCTCTTACGAGCAGTACTTC.

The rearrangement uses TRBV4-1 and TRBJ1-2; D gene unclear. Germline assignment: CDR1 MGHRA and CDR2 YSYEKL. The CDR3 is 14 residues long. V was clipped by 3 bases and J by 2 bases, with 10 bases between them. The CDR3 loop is CASSHKGGNYGYTF. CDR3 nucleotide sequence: TGCGCCAGCAGCCATAAAGGCGGCAACTATGGCTACACCTTC.

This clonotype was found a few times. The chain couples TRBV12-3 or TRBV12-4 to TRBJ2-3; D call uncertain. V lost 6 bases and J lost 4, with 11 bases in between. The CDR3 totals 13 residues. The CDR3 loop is CASSFAAPDTQYF. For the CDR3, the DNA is TGTGCCAGCAGCTTCGCCGCTCCAGATACGCAGTATTTT.

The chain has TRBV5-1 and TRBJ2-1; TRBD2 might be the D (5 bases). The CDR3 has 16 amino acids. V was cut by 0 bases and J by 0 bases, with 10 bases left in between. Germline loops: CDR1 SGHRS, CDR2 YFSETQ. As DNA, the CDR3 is TGCGCCAGCAGCTTGGTGACTACAAACTCCTACAATGAGCAGTTCTTC. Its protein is CASSLVTTNSYNEQFF.

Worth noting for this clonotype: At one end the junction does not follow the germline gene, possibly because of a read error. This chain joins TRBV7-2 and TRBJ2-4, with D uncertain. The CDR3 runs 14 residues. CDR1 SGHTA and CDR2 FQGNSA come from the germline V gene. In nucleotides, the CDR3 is TGTGCCAGCAGCCCCAGAGGAGCCCAAAACATTCAGTACTTC. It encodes CASSPRGAQNIQYF.

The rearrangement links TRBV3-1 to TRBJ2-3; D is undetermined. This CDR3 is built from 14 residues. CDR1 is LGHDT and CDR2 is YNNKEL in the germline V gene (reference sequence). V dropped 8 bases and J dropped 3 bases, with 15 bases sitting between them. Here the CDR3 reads CASRVGSPTDTQYF. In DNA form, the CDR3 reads TGTGCCAGCCGTGTCGGATCGCCGACAGATACGCAGTATTTT.

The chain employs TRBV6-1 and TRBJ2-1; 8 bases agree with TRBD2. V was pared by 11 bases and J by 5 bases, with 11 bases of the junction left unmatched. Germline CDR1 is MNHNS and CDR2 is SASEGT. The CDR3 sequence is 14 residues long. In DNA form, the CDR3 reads TGTGCCGCAGCCAGAGGACTAGCAGACAATGAGCAGTTCTTC. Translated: CAAARGLADNEQFF.